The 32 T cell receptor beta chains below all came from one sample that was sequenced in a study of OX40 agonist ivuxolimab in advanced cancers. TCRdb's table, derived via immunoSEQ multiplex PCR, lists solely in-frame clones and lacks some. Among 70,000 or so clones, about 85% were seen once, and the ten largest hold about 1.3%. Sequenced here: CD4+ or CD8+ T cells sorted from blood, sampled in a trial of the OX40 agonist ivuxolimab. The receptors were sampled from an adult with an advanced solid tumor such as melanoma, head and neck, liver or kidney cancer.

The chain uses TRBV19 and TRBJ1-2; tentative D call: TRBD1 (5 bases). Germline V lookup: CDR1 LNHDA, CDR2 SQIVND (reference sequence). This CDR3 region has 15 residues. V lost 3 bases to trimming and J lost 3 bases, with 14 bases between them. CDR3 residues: CASSIAAGTYYGYTF. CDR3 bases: TGTGCCAGTAGTATCGCGGCCGGGACGTACTATGGCTACACCTTC.

The CDR3 here is CASSYRGGQPQHF. In DNA, the CDR3 is TGTGCCAGCAGTTACCGGGGGGGGCAGCCCCAGCATTTT. This rearrangement joins TRBV6-5 to TRBJ1-5, with D perhaps matching TRBD1 (5 bases). Trimming stripped 2 bases from V and 7 bases from J, with 9 bases between. The CDR3 runs 13 residues. The germline gives CDR1 MNHEY, CDR2 SVGAGI.

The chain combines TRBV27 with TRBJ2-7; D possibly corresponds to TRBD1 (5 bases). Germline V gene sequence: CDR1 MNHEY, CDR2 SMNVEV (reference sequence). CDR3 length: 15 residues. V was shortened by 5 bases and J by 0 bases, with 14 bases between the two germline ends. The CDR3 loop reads CASSPRQRSSYEQYF. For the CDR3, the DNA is TGTGCCAGCAGTCCGCGACAGAGGAGCTCCTACGAGCAGTACTTC.

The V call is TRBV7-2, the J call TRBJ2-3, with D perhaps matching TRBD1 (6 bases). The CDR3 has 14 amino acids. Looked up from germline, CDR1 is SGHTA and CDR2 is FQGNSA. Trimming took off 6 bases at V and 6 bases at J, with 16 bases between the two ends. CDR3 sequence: CASRFSGAEDTQYF. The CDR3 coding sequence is TGTGCCAGCAGGTTTTCAGGGGCTGAGGATACGCAGTATTTT. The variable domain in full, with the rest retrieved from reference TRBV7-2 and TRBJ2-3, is GAGVSQSPSNKVTEKGKDVELRCDPISGHTALYWYRQSLGQGLEFLIYFQGNSAPDKSGLPSDRFSAERTGGSVSTLTIQRTQQEDSAVYLCASRFSGAEDTQYFGPGTRLTVL.

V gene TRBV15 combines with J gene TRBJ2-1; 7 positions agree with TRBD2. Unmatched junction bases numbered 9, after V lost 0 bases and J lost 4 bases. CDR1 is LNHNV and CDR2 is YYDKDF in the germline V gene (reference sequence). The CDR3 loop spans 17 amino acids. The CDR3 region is CATSREASGVLYNEQFF. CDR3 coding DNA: TGTGCCACCAGCAGAGAGGCTAGCGGAGTCCTTTACAATGAGCAGTTCTTC.

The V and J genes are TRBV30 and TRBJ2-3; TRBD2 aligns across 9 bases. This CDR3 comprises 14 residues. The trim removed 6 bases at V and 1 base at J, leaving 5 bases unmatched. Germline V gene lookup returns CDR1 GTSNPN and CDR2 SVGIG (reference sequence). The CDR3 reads CACSPSGGTDTQYF. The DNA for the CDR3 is TGTGCCTGCAGCCCTAGCGGGGGCACAGATACGCAGTATTTT.

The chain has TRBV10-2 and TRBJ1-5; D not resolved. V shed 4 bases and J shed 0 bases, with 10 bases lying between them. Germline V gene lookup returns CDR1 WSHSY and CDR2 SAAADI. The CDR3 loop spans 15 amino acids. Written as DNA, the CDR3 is TGCGCCAGCAGTGTCACAGCTAATAGCAATCAGCCCCAGCATTTT. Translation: CASSVTANSNQPQHF.

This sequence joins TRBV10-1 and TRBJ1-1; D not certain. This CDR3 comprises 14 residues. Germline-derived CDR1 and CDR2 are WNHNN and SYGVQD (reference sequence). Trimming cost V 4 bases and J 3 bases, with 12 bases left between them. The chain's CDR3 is CASSGGIADTEAFF. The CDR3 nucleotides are TGCGCCAGCAGTGGAGGGATAGCCGACACTGAAGCTTTCTTT.

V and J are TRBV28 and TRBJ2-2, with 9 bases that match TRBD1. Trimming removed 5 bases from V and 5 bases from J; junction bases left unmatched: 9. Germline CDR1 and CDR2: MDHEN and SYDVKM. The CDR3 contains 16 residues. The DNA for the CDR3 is TGTGCCAGCAGTCTCCTAGCCGGGACAGGGACCGGGGAGCTGTTTTTT. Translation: CASSLLAGTGTGELFF.

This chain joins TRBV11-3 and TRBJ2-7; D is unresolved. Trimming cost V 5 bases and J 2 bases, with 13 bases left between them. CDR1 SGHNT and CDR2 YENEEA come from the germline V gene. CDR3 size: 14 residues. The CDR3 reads CASSPPRAPYEQYF. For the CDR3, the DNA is TGTGCCAGCAGCCCGCCCCGGGCACCCTACGAGCAGTACTTC.

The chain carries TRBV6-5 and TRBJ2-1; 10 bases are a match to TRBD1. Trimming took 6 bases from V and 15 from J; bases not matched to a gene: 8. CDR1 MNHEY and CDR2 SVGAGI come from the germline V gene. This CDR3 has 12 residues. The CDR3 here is CASSNRDRGLFF. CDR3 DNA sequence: TGTGCCAGCAGCAACCGGGACAGGGGACTGTTCTTC.

The CDR3 here is CASKPSGTGGVDTQYF. DNA for the CDR3: TGTGCCAGTAAGCCCTCCGGGACAGGGGGGGTGGATACGCAGTATTTT. This rearrangement joins TRBV19 to TRBJ2-3; TRBD1 agrees at 11 bases. Germline V CDR1 and CDR2: LNHDA, SQIVND (reference sequence). CDR3 size: 16 residues. V was clipped by 7 bases and J by 6 bases; unmatched bases: 12.

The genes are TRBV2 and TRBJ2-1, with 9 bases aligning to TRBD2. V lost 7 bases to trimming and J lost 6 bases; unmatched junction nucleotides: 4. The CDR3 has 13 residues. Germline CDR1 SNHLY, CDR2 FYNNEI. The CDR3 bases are TGTGCCAGCAAGGCGGGAGGGCCCAATGAGCAGTTCTTC. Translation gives CASKAGGPNEQFF.

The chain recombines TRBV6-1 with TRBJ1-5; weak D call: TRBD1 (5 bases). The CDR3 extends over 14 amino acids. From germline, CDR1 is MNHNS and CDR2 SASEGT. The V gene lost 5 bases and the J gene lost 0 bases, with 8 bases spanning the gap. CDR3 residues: CASSRQSSNQPQHF. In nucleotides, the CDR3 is TGTGCCAGCAGTAGACAGAGTAGCAATCAGCCCCAGCATTTT.

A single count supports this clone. The CDR3 DNA reads as TGTGCCAGCAGCTCCCGGGCTACGGGCACCGGGGAGCTGTTTTTT. Amino acid sequence: CASSSRATGTGELFF. This chain uses TRBV7-3 with TRBJ2-2; no clear D. CDR3 length: 15 residues. V lost 4 bases to trimming and J lost 4 bases, with 13 bases between them. Germline V CDR1 and CDR2: SGHTA, FQGTGA.

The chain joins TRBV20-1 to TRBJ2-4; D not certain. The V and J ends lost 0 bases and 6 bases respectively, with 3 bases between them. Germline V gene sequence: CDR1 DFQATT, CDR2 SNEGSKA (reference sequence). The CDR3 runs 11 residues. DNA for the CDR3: TGCAGTGCTAGAGATCTAAACATTCAGTACTTC. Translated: CSARDLNIQYF.

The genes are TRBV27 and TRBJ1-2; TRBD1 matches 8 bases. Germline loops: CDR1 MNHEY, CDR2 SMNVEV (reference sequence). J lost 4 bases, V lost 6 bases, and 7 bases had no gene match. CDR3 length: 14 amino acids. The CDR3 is CASRGTGLTYGYTF. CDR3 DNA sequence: TGTGCCAGCAGGGGGACAGGTTTAACCTATGGCTACACCTTC.

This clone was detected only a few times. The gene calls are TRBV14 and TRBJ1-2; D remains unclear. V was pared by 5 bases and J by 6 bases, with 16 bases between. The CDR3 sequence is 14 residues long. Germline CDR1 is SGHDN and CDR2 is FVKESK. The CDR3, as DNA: TGTGCCAGCAGCTACCTTTTAGAAGGACATGGCTACACCTTC. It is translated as CASSYLLEGHGYTF.

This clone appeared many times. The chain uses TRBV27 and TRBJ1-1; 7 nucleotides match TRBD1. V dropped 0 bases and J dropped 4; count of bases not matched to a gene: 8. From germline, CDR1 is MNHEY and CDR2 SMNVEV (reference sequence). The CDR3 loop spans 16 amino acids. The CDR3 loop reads CASSLSVTSGGTEAFF. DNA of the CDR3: TGTGCCAGCAGTTTATCGGTTACCTCAGGGGGCACTGAAGCTTTCTTT.

The CDR3 loop is CASSPGTALHGYTF. In DNA, the CDR3 is TGTGCCAGCAGCCCTGGGACAGCTCTTCATGGCTACACCTTC. The chain couples TRBV6-6 to TRBJ1-2; TRBD1 agrees at 7 bases. Per the germline V gene, CDR1 is MNHNY and CDR2 is SVGAGI (reference sequence). The CDR3 contains 14 residues. The V segment lost 6 bases and the J segment 6 bases; nucleotides outside the gene matches: 10.

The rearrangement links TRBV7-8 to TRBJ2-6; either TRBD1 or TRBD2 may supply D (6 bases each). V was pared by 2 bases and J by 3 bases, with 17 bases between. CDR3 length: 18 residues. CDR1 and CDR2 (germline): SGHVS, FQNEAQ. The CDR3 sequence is CASSLFGGLPDGANVLTF. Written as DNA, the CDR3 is TGTGCCAGCAGCTTATTCGGGGGCCTGCCGGATGGGGCCAACGTCCTGACTTTC.

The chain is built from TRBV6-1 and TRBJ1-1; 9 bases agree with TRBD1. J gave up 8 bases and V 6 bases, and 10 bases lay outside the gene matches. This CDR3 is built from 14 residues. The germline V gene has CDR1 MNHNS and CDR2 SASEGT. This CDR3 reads CASRGQGSSVEAFF. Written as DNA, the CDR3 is TGTGCCAGCAGGGGACAGGGTTCGAGTGTCGAAGCTTTCTTT.

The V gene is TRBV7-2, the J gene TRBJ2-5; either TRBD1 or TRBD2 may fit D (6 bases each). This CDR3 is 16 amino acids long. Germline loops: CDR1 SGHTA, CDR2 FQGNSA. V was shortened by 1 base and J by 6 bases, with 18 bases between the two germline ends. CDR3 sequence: CASSLGGGPGIQTQYF. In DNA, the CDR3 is TGTGCCAGCAGCTTAGGAGGGGGGCCGGGGATACAGACCCAGTACTTC.

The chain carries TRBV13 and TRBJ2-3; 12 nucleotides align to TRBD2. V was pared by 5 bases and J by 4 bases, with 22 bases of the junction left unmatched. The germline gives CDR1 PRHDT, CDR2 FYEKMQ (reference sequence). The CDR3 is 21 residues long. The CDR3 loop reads CASSLRLAGVFPKGSPDTQYF. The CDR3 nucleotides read TGTGCCAGCAGCCTAAGACTAGCGGGAGTGTTCCCCAAAGGGAGCCCAGATACGCAGTATTTT.

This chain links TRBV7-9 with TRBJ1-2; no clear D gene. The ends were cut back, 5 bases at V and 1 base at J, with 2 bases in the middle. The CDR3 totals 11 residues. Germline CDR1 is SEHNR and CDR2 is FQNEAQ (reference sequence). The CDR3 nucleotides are TGTGCCAGCAGCGTTAACTATGGCTACACCTTC. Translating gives CASSVNYGYTF.

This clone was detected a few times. The CDR3 loop is CASSVDRNTEAFF. The CDR3 coding sequence is TGTGCCAGCAGCGTGGACAGGAACACTGAAGCTTTCTTT. This rearrangement joins TRBV5-4 to TRBJ1-1, with D possibly matching TRBD1 (6 bases). This CDR3 is 13 amino acids long. CDR1 and CDR2 from the germline V gene are SGHNT and YYREEE (reference sequence). V dropped 4 bases and J dropped 1 base, with 8 bases sitting between them.

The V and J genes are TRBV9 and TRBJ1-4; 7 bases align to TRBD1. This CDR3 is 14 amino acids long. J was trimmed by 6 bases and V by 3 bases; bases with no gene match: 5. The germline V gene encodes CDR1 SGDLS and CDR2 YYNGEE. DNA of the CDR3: TGTGCCAGCAGCGGGGACAGCCGTCATGAAAAACTGTTTTTT. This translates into CASSGDSRHEKLFF. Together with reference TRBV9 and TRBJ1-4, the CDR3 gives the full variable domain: DSGVTQTPKHLITATGQRVTLRCSPRSGDLSVYWYQQSLDQGLQFLIQYYNGEERAKGNILERFSAQQFPDLHSELNLSSLELGDSALYFCASSGDSRHEKLFFGSGTQLSVL.

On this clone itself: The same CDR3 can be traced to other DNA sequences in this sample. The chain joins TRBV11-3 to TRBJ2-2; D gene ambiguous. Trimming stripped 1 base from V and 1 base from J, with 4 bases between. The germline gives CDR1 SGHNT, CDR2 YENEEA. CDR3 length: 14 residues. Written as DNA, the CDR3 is TGTGCCAGCAGCTTAGGGGGGAACACCGGGGAGCTGTTTTTT. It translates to CASSLGGNTGELFF.

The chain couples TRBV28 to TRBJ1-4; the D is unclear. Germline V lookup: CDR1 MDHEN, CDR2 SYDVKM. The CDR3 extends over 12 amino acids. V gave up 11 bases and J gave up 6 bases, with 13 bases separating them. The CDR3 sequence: CAAVGRYEKLFF. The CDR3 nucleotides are TGTGCCGCGGTAGGACGGTATGAAAAACTGTTTTTT.

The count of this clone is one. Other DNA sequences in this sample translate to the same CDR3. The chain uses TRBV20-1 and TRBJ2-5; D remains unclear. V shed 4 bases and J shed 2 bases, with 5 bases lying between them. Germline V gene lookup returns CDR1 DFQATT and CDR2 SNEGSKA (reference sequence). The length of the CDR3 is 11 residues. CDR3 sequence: CSATTQETQYF. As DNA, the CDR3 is TGCAGTGCTACAACACAAGAGACCCAGTACTTC.

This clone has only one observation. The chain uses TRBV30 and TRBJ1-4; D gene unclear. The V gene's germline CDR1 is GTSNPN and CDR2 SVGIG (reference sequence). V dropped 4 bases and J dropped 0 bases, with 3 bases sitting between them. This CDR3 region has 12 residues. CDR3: CAWMATNEKLFF. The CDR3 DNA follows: TGTGCCTGGATGGCAACTAATGAAAAACTGTTTTTT.

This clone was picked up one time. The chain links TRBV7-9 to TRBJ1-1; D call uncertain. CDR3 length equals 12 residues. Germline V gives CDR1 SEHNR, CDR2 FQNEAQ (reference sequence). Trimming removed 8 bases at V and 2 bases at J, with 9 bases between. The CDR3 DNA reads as TGTGCCAGCGCCCCTCAAAACACTGAAGCTTTCTTT. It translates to CASAPQNTEAFF.